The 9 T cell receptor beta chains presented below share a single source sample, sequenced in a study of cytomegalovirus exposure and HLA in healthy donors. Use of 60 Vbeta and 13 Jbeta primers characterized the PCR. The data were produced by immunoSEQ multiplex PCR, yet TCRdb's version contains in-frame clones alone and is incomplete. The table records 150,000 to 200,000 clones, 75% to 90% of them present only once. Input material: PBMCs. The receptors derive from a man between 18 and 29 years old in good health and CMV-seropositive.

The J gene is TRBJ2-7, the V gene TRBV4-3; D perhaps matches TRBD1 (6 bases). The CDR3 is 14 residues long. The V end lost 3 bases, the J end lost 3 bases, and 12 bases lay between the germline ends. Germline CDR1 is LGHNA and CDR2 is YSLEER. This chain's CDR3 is CASSQAGTHYEQYF. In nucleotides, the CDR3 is TGCGCCAGCAGCCAGGCCGGGACACACTACGAGCAGTACTTC.

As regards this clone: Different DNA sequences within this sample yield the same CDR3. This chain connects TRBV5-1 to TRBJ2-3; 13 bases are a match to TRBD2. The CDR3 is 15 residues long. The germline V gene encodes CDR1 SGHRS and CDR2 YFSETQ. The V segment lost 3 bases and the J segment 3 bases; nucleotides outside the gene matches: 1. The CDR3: CASSSGLAGTDTQYF. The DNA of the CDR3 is TGCGCCAGCAGCTCGGGACTAGCGGGGACAGATACGCAGTATTTT. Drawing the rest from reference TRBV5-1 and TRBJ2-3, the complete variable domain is KAGVTQTPRYLIKTRGQQVTLSCSPISGHRSVSWYQQTPGQGLQFLFEYFSETQRNKGNFPGRFSGRQFSNSRSEMNVSTLELGDSALYLCASSSGLAGTDTQYFGPGTRLTVL.

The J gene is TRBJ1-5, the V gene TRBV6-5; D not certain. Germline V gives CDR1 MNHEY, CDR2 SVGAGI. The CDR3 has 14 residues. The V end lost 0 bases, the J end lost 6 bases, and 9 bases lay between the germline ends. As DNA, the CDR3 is TGTGCCAGCAGTTACTCGACCGGGTTTCAGCCCCAGCATTTT. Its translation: CASSYSTGFQPQHF.

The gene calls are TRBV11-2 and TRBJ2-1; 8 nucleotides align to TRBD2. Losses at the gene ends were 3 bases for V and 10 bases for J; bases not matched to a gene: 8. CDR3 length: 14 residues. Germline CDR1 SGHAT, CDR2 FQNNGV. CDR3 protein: CASSFDGGAREQFF. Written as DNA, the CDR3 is TGTGCCAGCAGCTTTGACGGGGGGGCGCGGGAGCAGTTCTTC.

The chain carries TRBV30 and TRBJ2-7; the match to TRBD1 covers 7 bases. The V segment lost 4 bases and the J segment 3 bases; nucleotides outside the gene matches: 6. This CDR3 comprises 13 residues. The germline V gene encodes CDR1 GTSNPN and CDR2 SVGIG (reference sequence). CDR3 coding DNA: TGTGCCTGGAAGGGACAGACCCGCTACGAGCAGTACTTC. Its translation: CAWKGQTRYEQYF.

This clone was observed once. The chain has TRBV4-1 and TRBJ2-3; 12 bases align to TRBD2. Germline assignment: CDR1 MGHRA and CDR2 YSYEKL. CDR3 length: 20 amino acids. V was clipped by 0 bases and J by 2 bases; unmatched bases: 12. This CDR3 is CASSQDYGLAGGSFTDTQYF. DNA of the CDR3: TGCGCCAGCAGCCAAGATTACGGGCTAGCGGGGGGGAGTTTCACAGATACGCAGTATTTT.

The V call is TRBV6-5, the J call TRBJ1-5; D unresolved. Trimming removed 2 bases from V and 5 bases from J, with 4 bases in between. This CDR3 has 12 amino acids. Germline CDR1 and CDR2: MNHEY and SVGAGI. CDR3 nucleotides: TGTGCCAGCAGTTACCGAGATCAGCCCCAGCATTTT. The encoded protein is CASSYRDQPQHF.

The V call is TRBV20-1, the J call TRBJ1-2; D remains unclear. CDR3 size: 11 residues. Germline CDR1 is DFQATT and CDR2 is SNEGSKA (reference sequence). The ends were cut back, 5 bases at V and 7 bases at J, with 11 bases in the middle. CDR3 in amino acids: CSASTSAGYTF. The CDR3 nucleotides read TGCAGTGCTTCGACTTCGGCTGGCTACACCTTC.

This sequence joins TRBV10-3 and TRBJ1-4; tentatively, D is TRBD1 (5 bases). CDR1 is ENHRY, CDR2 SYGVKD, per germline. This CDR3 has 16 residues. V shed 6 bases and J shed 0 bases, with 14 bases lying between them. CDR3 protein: CAISLGTGTTNEKLFF. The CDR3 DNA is TGTGCCATCAGCCTGGGAACAGGAACAACTAATGAAAAACTGTTTTTT.